The sequence of this T cell receptor beta chain was determined in a study of shared clonotypes between healthy human individuals (dated by TCRdb to between 2020 and 2021). General notes on the study: Three men and two women, aged 18 to 49 years, made up the cohort. For each donor, CD4 naive and CD4 memory were each given three plates, CD8 naive was given two plates, and CD8 memory was given one plate. The study deeply sequenced blood TCR repertoires of about five healthy adults to estimate repertoire size and the extent of clonotype sharing between individuals. Different laboratories and diverse techniques were used to prepare libraries and sequence TCR repertoires, to increase sequencing depth and limit assay-specific biases. Per donor, leukapheresis produced somewhere between about 0.85 and 9.5 billion PBMCs. Study-wide conclusions, independent of this receptor: Because the study included a small number of donors, the genetic and exposure-history diversity represented was limited. Sampling was restricted to blood, and TCR repertoires in tissue are likely to differ from TCR repertoires in blood. Based on pairwise subsampling, the degree of clonotype sharing among donors was expected to be affected by sequencing depth. Across a handful of donors, roughly 5.1% of naive CD4, 3% to 4% of naive CD8, under 2.5% of memory CD4, and 0.4% of memory CD8 clonotypes were shared. Rarefaction of sorted-subset datasets indicated incomplete sequencing despite the large sequencing depth. Compared with non-shared clonotypes, the clonotypes found in all four sorted-subset donors had higher generation probabilities. Naive subsets generally had larger estimated clonotype richness than memory subsets did.

Donors were healthy HIV-negative adults with no recently reported acute infections or vaccinations. All donors were Caucasian adults living in Nashville, Tennessee, USA. CD4+ T cells were enriched by magnetic negative selection, after which naive cells were positively selected on CD45RA and the negative fraction was taken as the memory subset. Blood was collected by leukapheresis, and PBMCs were isolated by Ficoll-Histopaque density gradient centrifugation and then cryopreserved in liquid nitrogen vapor phase. Purity and quantity of every magnetically sorted T cell population were checked by analytical flow cytometry. Genomic DNA was isolated from every sorted fraction and measured by UV absorbance on a Nanodrop 2000c. Note on this clone: The antigen it recognizes is unknown. The input lacks base qualities; no much larger clone sits a single base away.

Ends trimmed: V by 6 bases, J by 6 bases; bases unmatched to a gene: 9. Taken from cysteine to phenylalanine, the CDR3 has 16 residues. Only the CDR3 part of the read is kept: 48 bases, read in frame from the first base. Taken from the germline V gene, the CDR1 and CDR2 loops are SNHLY and FYNNEI. Using the deep immunoSEQ assay, TCR CDR3 regions were amplified from genomic DNA by multiplex PCR. Extracted genomic DNA from each cell subset was distributed evenly across all wells of several immunoSEQ 96-well plates, and each plate was treated as a replicate. For sorted subsets, each replicate PCR was loaded with approximately 200 ng genomic DNA, equivalent to 25,000 to 35,000 T cell genomes. Purified libraries were quantified with a Qubit 3.0 fluorometer, sized on a Bioanalyzer 2100, and re-quantified with the KAPA Library Quantification kit. Every immunoSEQ 96-well plate was sequenced on a dedicated single-read 150-cycle Illumina NextSeq 550 flow cell. The original methods were these. Because only junctional sequences without quality scores were contained in the immunoSEQ output, filtering matching that applied to full-length reads could not be performed. Sequences were annotated with PyIR, a Python wrapper for IgBLAST v1.9, using IMGT germline references to assign V/J genes and CDR3. Reads were filtered out if the reads had weak V/J assignments (E-value above 1e-6), no CDR3, stop codons, out-of-frame junctions, or ambiguous translated residues. A V3J clonotype was defined by an identical inferred V gene, J gene, and CDR3 amino acid sequence. The percentage overlap between two repertoires was calculated by dividing the number of shared unique clonotypes by the size of the smaller repertoire. Repertoire richness was assessed with RTK rarefaction, the Chao1 estimator, and Recon v2.1 estimates of unobserved clonotypes. Generation probabilities for all TCRbeta clonotypes obtained by the gDNA method from several donors were computed using OLGA. Imported from immuneACCESS, the table was reduced by TCRdb to in-frame sequences with V and J called. These copies leave out some clones; in studies compared against another copy, an unresolved V gene accounts for under half, and the cause of the remainder is not known. The DNA gave D and trimming, while V, J and clone size come from that table. For this sample the table gives 1.4 million or so clones, of which about 98.5% were detected only once. Together, the top ten hold 0.36% of the sample.

The chain is assembled from TRBV2 and TRBJ2-7, with TRBD2 identical over 15 junction bases. The sequenced material came from naive CD4+ T cells sorted from blood. The cell subset or site tag for this specimen amounts to: CD45RA+ positively selected. This sequence originates from a man aged 30-40 years in good health. In nucleotides, the sequence is TGTGCCAGCAGAGGACTAGCGGGAGGGCCAGGGATCGAGCAGTACTTC. Its amino acids are CASRGLAGGPGIEQYF.